Listed below are T cell receptor beta chains from one sample, sequenced in a study of blood T cell repertoires in COVID-19. Measured with immunoSEQ multiplex PCR; TCRdb has only the in-frame clones, and not every one. The sample gives around 20,000 clones, 70% to 90% of which show up once; roughly 7.1% is in the top ten. Sequenced input: peripheral blood. The origin of the receptors is a human donor with active COVID-19. The donor label of this sample is uncertain. Both conserved end residues are part of each CDR3.

CDR3 length	V gene	J gene	CDR3 protein
15	TRBV7-9	TRBJ2-4	CATTPGGAAKNIQYF
14	TRBV6-5	TRBJ2-7	CASRLQTVSYEQYF
14	TRBV30	TRBJ1-2	CAWNPGLLSYGYTF
14	TRBV5-6	TRBJ2-7	CASSLGLAGVEQYF
14	TRBV6-6	TRBJ2-1	CASVGGGSYNEQFF
13	TRBV18	TRBJ2-3	CASSPMRADTQYF
17	TRBV28	TRBJ2-3	CASSSPFGLADTDTQYF
15	TRBV7-8	TRBJ2-7	CASSTISGRDYEQYF
13	TRBV7-9	TRBJ2-3	CASSPPMMNTQYF
15	TRBV9	TRBJ2-5	CASSVEGTGGQTQYF
14	TRBV9	TRBJ1-4	CASSSAISGEKLFF
16	TRBV4-1	TRBJ2-2	CASSYLAGTDTGELFF
16	TRBV3-1/TRBV3-2	TRBJ2-5	CASSQLLLAGQETQYF
15	TRBV7-6	TRBJ2-2	CASSFGGSGTGELFF
13	TRBV2	TRBJ2-7	CASSENRNYEQYF
20	TRBV19	TRBJ2-2	CASSISLRVPLAANTGELFF
14	TRBV13	TRBJ2-2	CASSQPQGPGELFF
15	TRBV19	TRBJ1-5	CASSKGGDGNQPQHF
18	TRBV12-5	TRBJ2-7	CASGSDRGPARSSYEQYF
12	TRBV11-3	TRBJ2-1	CASSYRVAEQFF
14	TRBV12-5	TRBJ1-3	CASGLQGSGNTIYF
14	TRBV15	TRBJ2-1	CATSRGTGGNEQFF
15	TRBV5-1	TRBJ2-7	CASSLGSGESYEQYF
12	TRBV28	TRBJ2-1	CASSLEYNEQFF
15	TRBV11-2	TRBJ2-5	CASSLFRAGTETQYF
15	TRBV27	TRBJ2-2	CASSLLMGHAGELFF
14	TRBV5-1	TRBJ2-4	CASNMTGEENIQYF
13	TRBV7-3	TRBJ2-2	CASSSAGAGELFF
15	TRBV2	TRBJ2-7	CASSEASGEVGEQYF
17	TRBV4-1	TRBJ2-3	CASRMGGLAGGTDTQYF
14	TRBV7-2	TRBJ2-1	CASSPLVGGNEQFF
18	TRBV9	TRBJ2-1	CASSPRVSGPSSYNEQFF
15	TRBV19	TRBJ1-3	CASSGVGYSGNTIYF